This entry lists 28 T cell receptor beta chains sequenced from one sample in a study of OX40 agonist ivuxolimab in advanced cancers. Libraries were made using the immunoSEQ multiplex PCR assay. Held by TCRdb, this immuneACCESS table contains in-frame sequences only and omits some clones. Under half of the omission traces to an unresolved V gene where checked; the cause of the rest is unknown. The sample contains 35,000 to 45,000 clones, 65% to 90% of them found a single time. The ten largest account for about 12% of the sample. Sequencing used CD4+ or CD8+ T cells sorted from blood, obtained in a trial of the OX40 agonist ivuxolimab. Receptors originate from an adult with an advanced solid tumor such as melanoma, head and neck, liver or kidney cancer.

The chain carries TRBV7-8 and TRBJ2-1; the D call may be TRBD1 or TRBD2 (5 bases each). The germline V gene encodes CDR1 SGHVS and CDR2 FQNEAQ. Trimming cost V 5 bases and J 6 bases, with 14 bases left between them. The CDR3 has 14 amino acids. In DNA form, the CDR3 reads TGTGCCAGCAGCCAGAGAGGGGCCCTCAATGAGCAGTTCTTC. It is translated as CASSQRGALNEQFF.

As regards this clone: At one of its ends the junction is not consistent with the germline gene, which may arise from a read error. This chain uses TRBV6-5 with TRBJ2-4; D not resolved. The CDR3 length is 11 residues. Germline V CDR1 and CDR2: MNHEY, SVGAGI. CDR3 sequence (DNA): TGTGCCAGCAGACACCAAAAAGGCCCGGGCTTC. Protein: CASRHQKGPGF.

For the CDR3, the DNA is TGTGCCAGCAGCGACAGAAGCTCCTACGAGCAGTACTTC. Amino acid sequence: CASSDRSSYEQYF. The chain is built from TRBV13 and TRBJ2-7, with D possibly TRBD1 on 5 matching bases. Trimming removed 5 bases from V and 0 bases from J, with 8 bases in between. CDR1 and CDR2 (germline): PRHDT, FYEKMQ (reference sequence). The CDR3 has 13 amino acids.

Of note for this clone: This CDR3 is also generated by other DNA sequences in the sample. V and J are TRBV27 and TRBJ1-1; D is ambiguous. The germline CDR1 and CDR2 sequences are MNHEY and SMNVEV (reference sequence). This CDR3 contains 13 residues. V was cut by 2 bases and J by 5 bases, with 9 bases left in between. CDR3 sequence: CASSLGEGTEAFF. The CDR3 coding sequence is TGTGCCAGCAGTTTAGGGGAAGGGACTGAAGCTTTCTTT.

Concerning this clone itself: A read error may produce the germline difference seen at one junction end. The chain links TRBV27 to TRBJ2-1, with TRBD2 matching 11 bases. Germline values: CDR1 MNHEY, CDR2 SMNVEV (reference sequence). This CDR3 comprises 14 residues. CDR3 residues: CASSLVAGGVWGLF. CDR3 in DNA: TGTGCCAGCAGTTTAGTAGCGGGGGGGGTCTGGGGGCTCTTC.

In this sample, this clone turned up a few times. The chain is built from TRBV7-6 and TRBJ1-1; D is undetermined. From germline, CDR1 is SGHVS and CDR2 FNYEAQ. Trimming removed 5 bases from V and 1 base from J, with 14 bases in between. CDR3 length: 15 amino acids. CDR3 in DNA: TGTGCCAGCAGCCCAACAGCCGAACCGAACACTGAAGCTTTCTTT. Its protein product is CASSPTAEPNTEAFF.

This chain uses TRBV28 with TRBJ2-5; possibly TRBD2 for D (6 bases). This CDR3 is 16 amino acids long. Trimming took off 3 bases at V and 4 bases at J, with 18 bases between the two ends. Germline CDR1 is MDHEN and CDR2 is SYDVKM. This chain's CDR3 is CASSFPVGGGAETQYF. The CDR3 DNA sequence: TGTGCCAGCAGTTTCCCCGTTGGGGGAGGAGCAGAGACCCAGTACTTC.

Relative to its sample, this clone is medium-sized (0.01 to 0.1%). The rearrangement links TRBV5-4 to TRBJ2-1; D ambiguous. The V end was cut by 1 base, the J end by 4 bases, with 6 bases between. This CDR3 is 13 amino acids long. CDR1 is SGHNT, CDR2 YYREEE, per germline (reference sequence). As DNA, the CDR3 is TGTGCCAGCAGCTTGTCGGTTTACAATGAGCAGTTCTTC. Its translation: CASSLSVYNEQFF.

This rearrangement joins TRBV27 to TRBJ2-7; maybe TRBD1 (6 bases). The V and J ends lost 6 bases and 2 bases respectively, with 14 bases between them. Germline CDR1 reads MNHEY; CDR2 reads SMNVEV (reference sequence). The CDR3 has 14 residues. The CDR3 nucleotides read TGTGCCAGCAGACCGGGACACCTCCCCTACGAGCAGTACTTC. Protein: CASRPGHLPYEQYF.

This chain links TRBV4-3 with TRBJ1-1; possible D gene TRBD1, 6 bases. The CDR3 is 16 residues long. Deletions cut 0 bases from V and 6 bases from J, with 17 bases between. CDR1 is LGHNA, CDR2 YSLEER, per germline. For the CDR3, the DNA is TGCGCCAGCAGCCAAGATACAGTACAGGGCGGCGCTGAAGCTTTCTTT. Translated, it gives CASSQDTVQGGAEAFF.

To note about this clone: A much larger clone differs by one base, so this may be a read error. The CDR3 protein is CASSVVEESLETQYF. The DNA of the CDR3 is TGTGCCAGCAGCGTCGTAGAGGAGAGTTTAGAGACCCAGTACTTC. The rearrangement joins TRBV9 to TRBJ2-5, with unresolved D. The CDR3 contains 15 residues. V lost 2 bases and J lost 4, with 15 bases in between. Per germline, CDR1 SGDLS and CDR2 YYNGEE. Combining the CDR3 with reference TRBV9 and TRBJ2-5 gives the whole variable domain DSGVTQTPKHLITATGQRVTLRCSPRSGDLSVYWYQQSLDQGLQFLIQYYNGEERAKGNILERFSAQQFPDLHSELNLSSLELGDSALYFCASSVVEESLETQYFGPGTRLLVL.

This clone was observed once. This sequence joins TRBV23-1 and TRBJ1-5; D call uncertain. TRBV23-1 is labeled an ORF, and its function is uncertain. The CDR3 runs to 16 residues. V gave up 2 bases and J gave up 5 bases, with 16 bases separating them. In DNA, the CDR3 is TGCGCCAGCAGTCAACTGTTCGACACGCGCCATCAGCCCCAGCATTTT. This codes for CASSQLFDTRHQPQHF.

The CDR3 loop reads CAWTTGTEFSYEQYF. The CDR3 nucleotides read TGTGCCTGGACCACAGGGACAGAATTTTCCTACGAGCAGTACTTC. This chain joins TRBV30 and TRBJ2-7; 7 bases agree with TRBD1. Germline loops: CDR1 GTSNPN, CDR2 SVGIG (reference sequence). Losses at the gene ends were 4 bases for V and 1 base for J; bases not matched to a gene: 10. There are 15 residues in the CDR3.

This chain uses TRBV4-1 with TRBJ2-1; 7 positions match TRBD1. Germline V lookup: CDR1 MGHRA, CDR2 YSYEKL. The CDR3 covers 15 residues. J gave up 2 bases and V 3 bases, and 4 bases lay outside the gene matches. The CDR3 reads CASSQLQGTYNEQFF. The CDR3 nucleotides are TGCGCCAGCAGCCAGCTACAGGGGACCTACAATGAGCAGTTCTTC.

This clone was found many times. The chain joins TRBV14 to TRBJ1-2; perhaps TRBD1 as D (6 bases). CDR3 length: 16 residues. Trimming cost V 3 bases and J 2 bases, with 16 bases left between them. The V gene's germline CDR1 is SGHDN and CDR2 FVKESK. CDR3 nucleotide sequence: TGTGCCAGCAGCCATAGGTCGGGGGCAGGGAACTATGGCTACACCTTC. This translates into CASSHRSGAGNYGYTF.

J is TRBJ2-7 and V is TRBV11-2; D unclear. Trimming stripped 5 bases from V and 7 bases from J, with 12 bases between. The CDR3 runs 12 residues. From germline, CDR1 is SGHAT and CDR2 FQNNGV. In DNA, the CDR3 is TGTGCCAGCAGCCGGGTTGTCCCAGAGCAGTACTTC. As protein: CASSRVVPEQYF.

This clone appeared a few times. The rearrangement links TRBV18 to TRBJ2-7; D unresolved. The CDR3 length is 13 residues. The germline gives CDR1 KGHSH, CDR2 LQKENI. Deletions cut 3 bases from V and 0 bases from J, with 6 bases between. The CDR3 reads CASSPSSSYEQYF. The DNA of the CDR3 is TGTGCCAGCTCACCCAGTAGCTCCTACGAGCAGTACTTC.

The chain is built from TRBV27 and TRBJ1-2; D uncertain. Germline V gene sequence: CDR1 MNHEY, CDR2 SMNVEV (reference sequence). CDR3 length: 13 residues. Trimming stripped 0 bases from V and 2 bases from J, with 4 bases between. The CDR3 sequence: CASSLSPNYGYTF. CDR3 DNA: TGTGCCAGCAGTTTATCCCCCAACTATGGCTACACCTTC.

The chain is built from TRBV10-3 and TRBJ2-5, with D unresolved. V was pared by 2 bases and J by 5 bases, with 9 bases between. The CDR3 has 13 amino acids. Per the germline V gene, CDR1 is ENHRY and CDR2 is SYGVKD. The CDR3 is CAISEPGLETQYF. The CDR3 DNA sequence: TGTGCCATCAGTGAGCCGGGTCTTGAGACCCAGTACTTC.

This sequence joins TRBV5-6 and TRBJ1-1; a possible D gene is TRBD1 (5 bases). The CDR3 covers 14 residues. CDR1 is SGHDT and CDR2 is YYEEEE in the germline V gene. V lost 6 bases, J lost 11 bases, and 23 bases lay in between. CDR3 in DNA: TGTGCCAGCACCCTCGTCCAGGGCGGGGCAGGGGCTTTCTTT. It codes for CASTLVQGGAGAFF.

CDR3 region: CASTKQGNYGYTF. As DNA, the CDR3 is TGTGCCAGCACCAAACAGGGGAACTATGGCTACACCTTC. V gene TRBV28 combines with J gene TRBJ1-2, with 7 bases fitting TRBD1. The junction had 4 bases not matched to a gene; V was cut back by 7 bases and J by 2 bases. Germline CDR1 reads MDHEN; CDR2 reads SYDVKM. The CDR3 sequence is 13 residues long.

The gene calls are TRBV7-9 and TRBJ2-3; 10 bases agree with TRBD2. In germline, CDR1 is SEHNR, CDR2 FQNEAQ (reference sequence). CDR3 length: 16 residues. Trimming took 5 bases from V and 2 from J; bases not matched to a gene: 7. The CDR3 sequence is CASSLSGGANTDTQYF. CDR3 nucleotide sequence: TGTGCCAGCAGCCTGAGCGGGGGGGCGAACACAGATACGCAGTATTTT.

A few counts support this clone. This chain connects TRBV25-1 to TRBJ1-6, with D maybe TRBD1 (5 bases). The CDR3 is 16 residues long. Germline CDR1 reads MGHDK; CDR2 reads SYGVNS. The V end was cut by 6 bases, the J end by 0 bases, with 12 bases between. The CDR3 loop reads CASSPETGSYNSPLHF. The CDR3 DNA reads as TGTGCCAGCAGCCCTGAAACAGGCTCCTATAATTCACCCCTCCACTTT.

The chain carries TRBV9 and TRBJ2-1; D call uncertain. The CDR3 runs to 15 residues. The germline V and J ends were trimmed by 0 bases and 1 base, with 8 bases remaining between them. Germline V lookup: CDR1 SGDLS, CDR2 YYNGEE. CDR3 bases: TGTGCCAGCAGCGTAGCCGGCAAATCCTACAATGAGCAGTTCTTC. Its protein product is CASSVAGKSYNEQFF.

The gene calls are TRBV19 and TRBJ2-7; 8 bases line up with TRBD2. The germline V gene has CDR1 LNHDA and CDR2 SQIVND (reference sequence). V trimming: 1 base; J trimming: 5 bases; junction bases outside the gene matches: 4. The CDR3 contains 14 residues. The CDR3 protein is CASSIAGGPDEQYF. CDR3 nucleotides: TGTGCCAGTAGTATAGCGGGGGGGCCGGACGAGCAGTACTTC.

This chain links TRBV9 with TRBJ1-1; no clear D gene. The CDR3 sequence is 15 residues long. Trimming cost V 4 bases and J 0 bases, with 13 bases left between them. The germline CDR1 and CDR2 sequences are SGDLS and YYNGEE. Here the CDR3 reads CASSPPGRMNTEAFF. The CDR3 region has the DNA TGTGCCAGCAGCCCTCCAGGACGGATGAACACTGAAGCTTTCTTT.

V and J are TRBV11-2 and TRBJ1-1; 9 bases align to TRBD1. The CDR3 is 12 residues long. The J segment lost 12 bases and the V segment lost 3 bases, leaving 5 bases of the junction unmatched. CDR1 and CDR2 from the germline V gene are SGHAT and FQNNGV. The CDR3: CASSFSGTGTFF. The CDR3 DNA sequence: TGTGCCAGCAGCTTTTCCGGGACAGGGACTTTCTTT.

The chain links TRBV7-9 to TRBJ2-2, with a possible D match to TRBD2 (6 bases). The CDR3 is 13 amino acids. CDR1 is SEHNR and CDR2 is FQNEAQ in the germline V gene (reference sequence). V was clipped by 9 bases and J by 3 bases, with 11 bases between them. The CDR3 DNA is TGTGCCAGGGCTAGCGACTACACCGGGGAGCTGTTTTTT. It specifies CARASDYTGELFF.